A single sample is the source of the 9 T cell receptor beta chains below, sequenced in a study of Graves' ophthalmopathy and Graves' hyperthyroidism. Amplification of TCR beta CDR3 regions used RNA transcripts. HTBI primers were employed in first-round RT-PCR, then a second-round multiplex PCR followed. MiXCR, run by TCRdb on the multiplex PCR reads, gives a single entry per CDR3 protein. The sample has fewer than 650,000 distinct CDR3 sequences; 20% to 25% are singletons. The specimen was peripheral blood. These receptors all stem from a woman younger than 35 with stable Graves' hyperthyroidism. Some clones in this sample may be carry-over from other donors' samples.

This clonotype came up many times. Germline and junction disagree at one end, which may indicate a read error. This rearrangement joins TRBV7-6 to TRBJ2-7, with D uncertain. The germline gives CDR1 SGHVS, CDR2 FNYEAQ. This CDR3 is 12 amino acids long. In DNA form, the CDR3 reads TGTGCCAGCAGCGCAAGGTCGGACGAACAGTACTTC. It specifies CASSARSDEQYF. The full variable domain, with the rest looked up from reference TRBV7-6 and TRBJ2-7, is GAGVSQSPRYKVTKRGQDVALRCDPISGHVSLYWYRQALGQGPEFLTYFNYEAQQDKSGLPNDRFSAERPEGSISTLTIQRTEQRDSAMYRCASSARSDEQYFGPGTRLTVT.

A few counts support this clonotype. The junction departs from germline at one end; a sequencing error may be responsible. The rearrangement joins TRBV12-3 or TRBV12-4 to TRBJ1-2; TRBD1 is a possible D gene (5 bases). The CDR3 spans 11 residues. CDR3 sequence: CARSPGDGYTF. The CDR3 DNA reads as TGTGCCCGCAGTCCGGGGGATGGCTACACCTTC.

The V gene is TRBV20-1, the J gene TRBJ2-7; D gene ambiguous. This CDR3 region has 13 residues. V lost 5 bases to trimming and J lost 3 bases, with 14 bases between them. Germline values: CDR1 DFQATT, CDR2 SNEGSKA (reference sequence). CDR3 in DNA: TGCAGTGCTGAGGAGCAGTTCCTCTACGAGCAGTACTTC. It encodes CSAEEQFLYEQYF.

This clonotype appeared a few times. This chain links TRBV4-1 with TRBJ2-2, with 9 bases lining up with TRBD1. The CDR3 is made up of 17 amino acids. Germline assignment: CDR1 MGHRA and CDR2 YSYEKL. Unmatched junction bases numbered 10, after V lost 4 bases and J lost 4 bases. The DNA of the CDR3 is TGCGCCAGCAGCCTTCAAACAGGGGGCGCTAGCACCGGGGAGCTGTTTTTT. Protein: CASSLQTGGASTGELFF.

This clonotype was seen a few times. A read error may explain this, as a much larger clone is one base away. The chain is built from TRBV20-1 and TRBJ2-7; D perhaps matches TRBD2 (6 bases). The CDR3 loop spans 13 amino acids. The V gene lost 4 bases and the J gene lost 3 bases, with 13 bases spanning the gap. CDR1 DFQATT and CDR2 SNEGSKA come from the germline V gene (reference sequence). The chain's CDR3 is CSAMGGLGYEQYV. The CDR3 DNA reads as TGCAGTGCTATGGGGGGTTTAGGCTACGAGCAGTACGTC.

Many counts were recorded for this clonotype. The gene calls are TRBV27 and TRBJ2-7; D may be TRBD1 (6 bases). Germline CDR1 reads MNHEY; CDR2 reads SMNVEV (reference sequence). This CDR3 comprises 17 residues. Trimming left V 5 bases short and J 3 bases short, with 23 bases between. CDR3 coding DNA: TGTGCCAGCAGTCCCCCAGTTAAACAGGGTGTAATCTACGAGCAGTACTTC. This codes for CASSPPVKQGVIYEQYF.

This clonotype was recorded many times. The chain is built from TRBV10-3 and TRBJ1-1; D gene ambiguous. CDR1 is ENHRY, CDR2 SYGVKD, per germline. Trimming removed 4 bases from V and 1 base from J, with 7 bases in between. This CDR3 is built from 13 residues. CDR3 sequence reads: CAISVLSNTEAFF. The CDR3 nucleotides are TGTGCCATCAGTGTCCTCTCGAACACTGAAGCTTTCTTT.

Many counts were recorded for this clonotype. V gene TRBV7-2 combines with J gene TRBJ2-7, with TRBD1 identical over 9 bases. Germline values: CDR1 SGHTA, CDR2 FQGNSA. The J segment lost 3 bases and the V segment lost 6 bases, leaving 9 bases of the junction unmatched. The CDR3 has 15 amino acids. This CDR3 is CASRFDRGVVYEQYF. In DNA form, the CDR3 reads TGTGCCAGCAGGTTCGACAGGGGGGTTGTCTACGAGCAGTACTTC.

This clonotype was seen at least ten times. This chain joins TRBV11-2 and TRBJ2-2; tentatively, D is TRBD1 (5 bases). Trimming pared 5 bases from V and 3 bases from J, leaving 19 bases between. This CDR3 spans 17 amino acids. Germline V gives CDR1 SGHAT, CDR2 FQNNGV. CDR3 in DNA: TGTGCCAGCAGCCACCCTAGACAGAGTAGGGACACCGGGGAGCTGTTTTTT. Translated: CASSHPRQSRDTGELFF.